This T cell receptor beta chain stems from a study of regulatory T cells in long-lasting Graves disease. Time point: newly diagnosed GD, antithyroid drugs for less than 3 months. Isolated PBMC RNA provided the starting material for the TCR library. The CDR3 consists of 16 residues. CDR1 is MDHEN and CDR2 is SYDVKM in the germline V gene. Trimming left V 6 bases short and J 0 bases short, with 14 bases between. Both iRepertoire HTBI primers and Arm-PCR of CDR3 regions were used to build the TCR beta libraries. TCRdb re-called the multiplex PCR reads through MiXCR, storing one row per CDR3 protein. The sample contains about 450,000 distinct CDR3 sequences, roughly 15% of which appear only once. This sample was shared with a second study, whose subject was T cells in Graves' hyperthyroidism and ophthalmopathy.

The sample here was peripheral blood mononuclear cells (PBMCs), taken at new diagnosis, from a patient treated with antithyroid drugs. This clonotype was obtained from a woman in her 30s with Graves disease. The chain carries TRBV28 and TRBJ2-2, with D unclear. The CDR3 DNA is TGTGCCAGCAGACCCTCGTACTCTACGAACACCGGGGAGCTGTTTTTT. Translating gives CASRPSYSTNTGELFF.